These T cell receptor beta chains were read from a single sample in a study of CD8+CD57+ T cells in acquired aplastic anemia. TCRdb re-analysed the reads in MiXCR, keeping a single row per CDR3 protein. The sample has some 200,000 distinct CDR3 sequences; more than 55% are singletons. Sequenced material: sorted CD4+, CD8+, or CD8+CD57+ T cells (not recorded which) from PBMCs. The receptors come from a human donor with aplastic anemia. The conserved cysteine and the conserved F or W are not part of the CDR3 here.

v_call cdr3_aa
TRBV12-3/TRBV12-4 ASSLSIQNTEAF
TRBV9 ASSVGDRGRGYT
TRBV7-2 ASSFMFSSNQPQH
TRBV2 AISARIRGHYNEQF
TRBV19 ASNPGSYNEQF
TRBV19 ASSGGQGNTGELF
TRBV9 ASSVHHTDTQY
TRBV7-9 ASSLVTGVFGTDTQY
TRBV10-1 ASSESREWGTDTQY
TRBV20-1 SARDPGEGSPNYGYT
TRBV7-9 ASTLQGGSYT
TRBV5-6 ASSFGQEPNSPLH
TRBV7-8 ASSLGRLNTEAF
TRBV2 ASTRDRVGEQY
TRBV4-2 ASSQVINYEQY
TRBV9 ASSVTGLDTEAF
TRBV7-8 ASSLTSGRGGHATQY
TRBV29-1 SVGSGRNQPQH
TRBV2 ASSGPLDRFYGYT
TRBV15 ATSRDGADYEQY
TRBV29-1 SVRSQGFGYT
TRBV2 ASRFGQNNSPLH
TRBV19 ASNPGFAGTNTGELF
TRBV2 ASKTGGYNSPLH
TRBV27 ASRPTGGAVAF
TRBV5-1 ASSLGDTQY
TRBV15 ATSTRQGEKLF
TRBV7-9 ASSLGETNNYGYT
TRBV7-2 ASTPRGTKSREQY
TRBV10-2 ASSEREQWGPNIYYEQY
TRBV7-2 ASSFDTSNQPQH
TRBV5-1 ASSNDPTSAVYNEQF
TRBV10-3 AIKLGLAGAGELF
TRBV11-2 ASSANAHTQY
TRBV5-1 ASSLVAGKRNEQF
TRBV20-1 SAPRGGGWTDTQY
TRBV29-1 SVHLGGGTEAF
TRBV15 ATSRDPGYEQY
TRBV7-2 ASSLPLGNTIY
TRBV10-3 AISESRDLGYGYT
TRBV10-1 ASSLGQGYSPLR
TRBV7-3 ASSWPTDTQY
TRBV9 ASSVEVGSGCEQY
TRBV29-1 SVEIASNYGYT
TRBV7-2 ASSRTGELF
TRBV24-1 ATSDLGGDHNSPLH
TRBV2 ASSEGWRGTGANVLT
TRBV29-1 SVEGVGGADEQF
TRBV5-1 ASSLSDGVTGGYT
TRBV7-8 ASSFRLAGGTGANVLT
TRBV15 ASREGWGTYEQY
TRBV10-2 ASSESRRETQY
TRBV20-1 SASGGTNSNQPQH